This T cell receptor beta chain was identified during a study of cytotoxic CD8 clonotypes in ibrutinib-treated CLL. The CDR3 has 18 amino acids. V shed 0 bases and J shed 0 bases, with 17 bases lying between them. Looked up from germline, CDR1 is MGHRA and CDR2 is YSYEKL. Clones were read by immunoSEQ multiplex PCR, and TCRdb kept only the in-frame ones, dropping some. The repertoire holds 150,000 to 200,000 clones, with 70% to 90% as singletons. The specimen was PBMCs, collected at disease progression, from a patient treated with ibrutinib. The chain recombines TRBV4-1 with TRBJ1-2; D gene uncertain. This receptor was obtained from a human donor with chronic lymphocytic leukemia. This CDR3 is CASSQDFHGRRTNYGYTF. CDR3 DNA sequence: TGCGCCAGCAGCCAAGATTTTCACGGACGGAGAACTAACTATGGCTACACCTTC.